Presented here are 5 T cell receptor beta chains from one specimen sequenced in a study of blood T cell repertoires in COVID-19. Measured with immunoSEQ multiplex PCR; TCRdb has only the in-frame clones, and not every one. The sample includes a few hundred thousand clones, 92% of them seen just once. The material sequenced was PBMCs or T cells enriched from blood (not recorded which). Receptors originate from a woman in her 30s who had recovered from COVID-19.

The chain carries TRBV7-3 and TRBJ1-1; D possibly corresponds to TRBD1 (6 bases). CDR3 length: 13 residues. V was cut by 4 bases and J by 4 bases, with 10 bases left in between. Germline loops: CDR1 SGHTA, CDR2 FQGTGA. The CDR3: CASSSYRATEAFF. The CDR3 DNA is TGTGCCAGCAGCTCCTACAGGGCCACTGAAGCTTTCTTT.

CDR3: CASSRSVPGQGRNEQYF. CDR3 nucleotide sequence: TGTGCCAGTAGTAGGTCGGTACCGGGACAGGGTAGGAACGAGCAGTACTTC. The chain is built from TRBV19 and TRBJ2-7; 9 bases match TRBD1. Germline V gene sequence: CDR1 LNHDA, CDR2 SQIVND (reference sequence). The CDR3 runs 17 residues. V trimming: 4 bases; J trimming: 5 bases; junction bases outside the gene matches: 15. The full variable domain, in which reference TRBV19 and TRBJ2-7 provide the parts outside the CDR3, is DGGITQSPKYLFRKEGQNVTLSCEQNLNHDAMYWYRQDPGQGLRLIYYSQIVNDFQKGDIAEGYSVSREKKESFPLTVTSAQKNPTAFYLCASSRSVPGQGRNEQYFGPGTRLTVT.

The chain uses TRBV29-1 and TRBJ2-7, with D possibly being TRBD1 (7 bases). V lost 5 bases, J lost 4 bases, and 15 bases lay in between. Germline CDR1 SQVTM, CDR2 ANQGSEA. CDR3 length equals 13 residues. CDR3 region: CSVNGAGGYEQYF. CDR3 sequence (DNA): TGCAGCGTTAATGGGGCAGGGGGGTACGAGCAGTACTTC.

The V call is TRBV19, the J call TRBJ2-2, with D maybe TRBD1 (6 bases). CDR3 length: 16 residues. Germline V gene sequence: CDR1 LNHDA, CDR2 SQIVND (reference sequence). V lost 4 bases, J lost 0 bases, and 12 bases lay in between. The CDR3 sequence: CASSTGTFANTGELFF. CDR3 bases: TGTGCCAGTAGTACCGGGACATTCGCGAACACCGGGGAGCTGTTTTTT.

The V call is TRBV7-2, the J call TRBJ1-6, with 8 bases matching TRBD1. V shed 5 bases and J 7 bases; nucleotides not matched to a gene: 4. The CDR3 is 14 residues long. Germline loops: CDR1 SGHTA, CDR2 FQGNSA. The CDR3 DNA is TGTGCCAGCAGCCGGGACAGGACAAATTCACCCCTCCACTTT. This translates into CASSRDRTNSPLHF.